The 12 T cell receptor beta chains below come from one sample, sequenced in a study of blood T cell repertoires in COVID-19. Only in-frame clones appear in the TCRdb table, and some are missing; sequencing was by immunoSEQ multiplex PCR. The data show about 370,000 clones, about 89% seen once. Sequencing was carried out using peripheral blood. All receptors derive from a woman in her twenties or thirties with COVID-19, enrolled during active disease.

The count of this clone is one. The chain links TRBV4-1 to TRBJ1-1, with D tentatively TRBD1 (5 bases). CDR3 length: 15 residues. V lost 2 bases to trimming and J lost 5 bases, with 15 bases between them. Per germline, CDR1 MGHRA and CDR2 YSYEKL. The CDR3 coding sequence is TGCGCCAGCAGCCAATTAACGGGGGGGGGAACTGAAGCTTTCTTT. Protein sequence: CASSQLTGGGTEAFF.

This clone has a single count. This chain links TRBV5-8 with TRBJ2-4; no reliable D call. With 4 bases removed from V and 0 bases from J, the gap between germline ends came to 11 bases. CDR3 size: 15 residues. From germline, CDR1 is SGHTS and CDR2 YDEGEE. CDR3 loop: CASSPSLLAKNIQYF. The CDR3 DNA sequence: TGTGCCAGCAGCCCCTCCCTCTTAGCCAAAAACATTCAGTACTTC.

The genes are TRBV28 and TRBJ2-7; 8 nucleotides line up with TRBD1. Germline loops: CDR1 MDHEN, CDR2 SYDVKM. The trim removed 10 bases at V and 2 bases at J, leaving 4 bases unmatched. The CDR3 runs to 12 residues. The CDR3 coding sequence is TGTGCCATCCGACAGGGGACCTACGAGCAGTACTTC. Translated: CAIRQGTYEQYF. The full variable domain, rest sourced from reference TRBV28 and TRBJ2-7, is DVKVTQSSRYLVKRTGEKVFLECVQDMDHENMFWYRQDPGLGLRLIYFSYDVKMKEKGDIPEGYSVSREKKERFSLILESASTNQTSMYLCAIRQGTYEQYFGPGTRLTVT.

The chain employs TRBV4-2 and TRBJ1-5, with D maybe TRBD1 (6 bases). The V end lost 2 bases, the J end lost 5 bases, and 7 bases lay between the germline ends. The V gene's germline CDR1 is LGHNA and CDR2 YNFKEQ. This CDR3 comprises 13 residues. The CDR3 nucleotides read TGTGCCAGCAGCCAAAAGGGGGATCAGCCCCAGCATTTT. This codes for CASSQKGDQPQHF.

The V and J genes are TRBV9 and TRBJ2-5; 11 bases are a match to TRBD2. This CDR3 region has 18 residues. CDR1 is SGDLS, CDR2 YYNGEE, per germline. V was pared by 0 bases and J by 2 bases, with 9 bases of the junction left unmatched. CDR3 loop: CASSVGNQGLAGQETQYF. In DNA, the CDR3 is TGTGCCAGCAGCGTAGGGAATCAAGGACTAGCGGGTCAAGAGACCCAGTACTTC.

This sequence joins TRBV6-2 or TRBV6-3 and TRBJ2-7, with 8 nucleotides matching TRBD1. The germline V gene encodes CDR1 MNHEY and CDR2 SVGEGT. V shed 6 bases and J 1 base; nucleotides not matched to a gene: 5. This CDR3 region has 14 residues. Here the CDR3 DNA reads TGTGCCAGCAGCACCCAGGGGGCGTCCTACGAGCAGTACTTC. This sequence encodes CASSTQGASYEQYF.

The V call is TRBV4-1, the J call TRBJ1-2; 9 bases agree with TRBD1. The CDR3 is 14 residues long. Trimming cost V 1 base and J 4 bases; bases outside gene matches: 1. Germline V lookup: CDR1 MGHRA, CDR2 YSYEKL. CDR3 sequence (DNA): TGCGCCAGCAGCCAAGGACAGGGGGTCTATGGCTACACCTTC. Protein product: CASSQGQGVYGYTF.

The chain uses TRBV3-1 (or the pseudogene TRBV3-2) and TRBJ1-3; no definite D call. CDR1 is LGHDT and CDR2 is YNNKEL in the germline V gene (reference sequence). Deletions cut 5 bases from V and 4 bases from J, with 12 bases between. This CDR3 region has 14 residues. CDR3 sequence: CASSVGSGGNTIYF. For the CDR3, the DNA is TGTGCCAGCAGCGTGGGCTCGGGGGGAAACACCATATATTTT.

The chain carries TRBV27 and TRBJ2-7; 7 bases fit TRBD1. The CDR3 contains 14 residues. V dropped 5 bases and J dropped 0; count of bases not matched to a gene: 4. Germline values: CDR1 MNHEY, CDR2 SMNVEV (reference sequence). CDR3 residues: CASSIDRVSYEQYF. CDR3 DNA sequence: TGTGCCAGCAGTATAGACAGGGTCTCCTACGAGCAGTACTTC.

V gene TRBV5-4 combines with J gene TRBJ1-6; 9 nucleotides match TRBD1. The CDR3 runs to 15 residues. V shed 0 bases, J shed 7 bases, and the junction held 2 bases outside the gene matches. Germline CDR1 reads SGHNT; CDR2 reads YYREEE (reference sequence). The CDR3 reads CASSLGTGENSPLHF. CDR3 nucleotide sequence: TGTGCCAGCAGCTTGGGGACAGGGGAGAATTCACCCCTCCACTTT.

Note on this clone: This CDR3 is also generated by other DNA sequences in the sample. The gene calls are TRBV30 and TRBJ2-5; a weak D match, TRBD2 (5 bases). The CDR3 is 14 amino acids. V lost 0 bases to trimming and J lost 5 bases, with 13 bases between them. Germline loops: CDR1 GTSNPN, CDR2 SVGIG (reference sequence). The CDR3 is CAWSVQAVGETQYF. The CDR3, as DNA: TGTGCCTGGAGTGTACAAGCGGTGGGGGAGACCCAGTACTTC.

This clone was seen only once. J is TRBJ1-5 and V is TRBV5-5; unclear D gene. Germline values: CDR1 SGHKS, CDR2 YYEKEE (reference sequence). The CDR3 is 15 amino acids. V dropped 2 bases and J dropped 1 base, with 10 bases sitting between them. DNA of the CDR3: TGTGCCAGCAGCTTAGGTGGGCTGAGCAATCAGCCCCAGCATTTT. Translated, it gives CASSLGGLSNQPQHF.